Following are 12 T cell receptor beta chains from one sample sequenced in a study of T cell repertoires in cytomegalovirus infection (dated by TCRdb to the late 2010s). Sequencing instrument: Illumina HiSeq 1500. TCRdb redid the processing of the public reads, applying fastp at Q25 and MiXCR, and retained in-frame beta chains. Identical CDR3 proteins give one entry, which carries the most common genes and DNA. This sample is represented by about 230,000 distinct CDR3 sequences; 20% to 25% of them were singletons. The ten largest clones represent about 20% of the sample. Sequencing input: CD8+ T cells from PBMCs. These receptors all come from a human donor in good health (CMV status not recorded). Some clones in this sample may be carry-over from other donors' samples.

This clonotype was observed a handful of times. V gene TRBV10-3 combines with J gene TRBJ1-2; D unclear. V was cut by 3 bases and J by 4 bases, with 9 bases left in between. The CDR3 spans 13 residues. Germline V lookup: CDR1 ENHRY, CDR2 SYGVKD. CDR3 amino acids: CAISERAPYGYTF. The CDR3 DNA reads as TGTGCCATCAGTGAAAGGGCCCCCTATGGCTACACCTTC.

This clonotype was found once. The J gene is TRBJ2-2, the V gene TRBV3-1; D call uncertain. The CDR3 is 14 amino acids. V lost 3 bases and J lost 4, with 9 bases in between. The V gene's germline CDR1 is LGHDT and CDR2 YNNKEL (reference sequence). For the CDR3, the DNA is TGTGCCAGCAGCCACCGGGCGAGCACCGGGGAGCTGTTTTTT. Amino acids: CASSHRASTGELFF.

The chain uses TRBV20-1 and TRBJ2-3, with D uncertain. Germline V lookup: CDR1 DFQATT, CDR2 SNEGSKA (reference sequence). The CDR3 consists of 13 residues. Trimming took 3 bases from V and 6 from J, leaving 13 bases between them. For the CDR3, the DNA is TGCAGTGCTAGTATTGGGCCGACGGATACGCAGTATTTT. It codes for CSASIGPTDTQYF.

The chain links TRBV7-2 to TRBJ1-1, with a weak D call TRBD1 (5 bases). Germline V gene data show CDR1 as SGHTA and CDR2 as FQGNSA. The CDR3 covers 17 residues. Trimming took off 0 bases at V and 1 base at J, with 15 bases between the two ends. In DNA, the CDR3 is TGTGCCAGCAGCTTAGCCCATATGGGACCAGAGAACACTGAAGCTTTCTTT. Protein: CASSLAHMGPENTEAFF.

This chain joins TRBV18 and TRBJ1-1, with D unclear. The CDR3 spans 12 residues. In germline, CDR1 is KGHSH, CDR2 LQKENI. Trimming removed 3 bases from V and 6 bases from J, with 8 bases in between. CDR3 coding DNA: TGTGCCAGCTCACCTGGGTATCCTGAAGCTTTCTTT. Its protein product is CASSPGYPEAFF.

This clonotype was picked up a small number of times. The rearrangement links TRBV6-4 to TRBJ2-2; 7 nucleotides line up with TRBD2. Germline lookup yields CDR1 MRHNA and CDR2 SNTAGT. CDR3 length equals 16 residues. The V and J ends lost 0 bases and 3 bases, in that order; junction bases with no gene match: 4. The CDR3 spells CASSDSAGLDTGELFF. Written as DNA, the CDR3 is TGTGCCAGCAGTGACTCAGCGGGATTGGACACCGGGGAGCTGTTTTTT.

In its sample, this clonotype was seen a few times. V usage is TRBV28 and J usage is TRBJ2-3; no firm D call. The CDR3 covers 16 residues. Germline-derived CDR1 and CDR2 are MDHEN and SYDVKM. Trimming took 6 bases from V and 0 from J, leaving 16 bases between them. The CDR3 DNA reads TGTGCCAGCAGCTCCCGCGCGGCAGTTAGCACAGATACGCAGTATTTT. This codes for CASSSRAAVSTDTQYF.

There are many counts of this clonotype. CDR3 nucleotide sequence: TGTGCCAGCAGTGATGAGACTAGCTCAGACAATGAGCAGTTCTTC. Amino acid sequence: CASSDETSSDNEQFF. The rearrangement joins TRBV2 to TRBJ2-1; 7 nucleotides line up with TRBD2. The CDR3 extends over 15 amino acids. The ends lost 3 bases at V and 5 bases at J; junction bases unmatched: 7. Per germline, CDR1 SNHLY and CDR2 FYNNEI.

The sample holds many counts of this clonotype. The chain combines TRBV7-2 with TRBJ2-7, with unresolved D. Trimming removed 3 bases at V and 2 bases at J, with 8 bases between. CDR1 is SGHTA, CDR2 FQGNSA, per germline. This CDR3 comprises 13 residues. CDR3 in DNA: TGTGCCAGCAGCTTTTGGCAGACCTACGAGCAGTACTTC. It encodes CASSFWQTYEQYF.

This clonotype has only a few counts. The rearrangement uses TRBV24-1 and TRBJ2-3; maybe TRBD2 (5 bases). The CDR3 length is 14 residues. Germline CDR1 and CDR2: KGHDR and SFDVKD. V was shortened by 4 bases and J by 2 bases, with 9 bases between the two germline ends. The chain's CDR3 is CATSDLDSTDTQYF. CDR3 DNA: TGTGCCACCAGTGACTTGGACTCCACAGATACGCAGTATTTT.

The CDR3 loop reads CASTQFPTDTQYF. In DNA, the CDR3 is TGTGCCAGCACCCAATTCCCCACCGATACGCAGTATTTT. V gene TRBV12-3 or TRBV12-4 combines with J gene TRBJ2-3; unclear D gene. This CDR3 comprises 13 residues. V lost 7 bases to trimming and J lost 6 bases, with 14 bases between them.

This clonotype was observed a handful of times. The rearrangement links TRBV20-1 to TRBJ1-5, with TRBD1 matching 9 bases. This CDR3 region has 16 residues. The J segment lost 3 bases and the V segment lost 3 bases, leaving 9 bases of the junction unmatched. Germline lookup yields CDR1 DFQATT and CDR2 SNEGSKA (reference sequence). The DNA for the CDR3 is TGCAGTGCTAGTTTGGGACAGGGTCCGTCCAATCAGCCCCAGCATTTT. Translating gives CSASLGQGPSNQPQHF.